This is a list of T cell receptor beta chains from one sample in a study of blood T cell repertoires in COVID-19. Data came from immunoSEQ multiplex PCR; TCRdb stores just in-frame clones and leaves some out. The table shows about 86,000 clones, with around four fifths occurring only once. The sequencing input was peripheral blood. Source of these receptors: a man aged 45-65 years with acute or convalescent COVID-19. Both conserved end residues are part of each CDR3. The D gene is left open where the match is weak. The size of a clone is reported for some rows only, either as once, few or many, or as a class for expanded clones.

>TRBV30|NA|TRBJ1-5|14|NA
CAWSVGLGNQPQHF
TGTGCCTGGAGTGTGGGACTTGGCAATCAGCCCCAGCATTTT
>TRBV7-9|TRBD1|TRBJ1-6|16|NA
CASSLFATGGNSPLHF
TGTGCCAGCAGCTTATTCGCGACAGGGGGTAATTCACCCCTCCACTTT
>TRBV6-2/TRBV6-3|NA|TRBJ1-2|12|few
CASSSEGYGYTF
TGTGCCAGCAGTTCAGAGGGATATGGCTACACCTTC
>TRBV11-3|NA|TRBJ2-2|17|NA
CASSPGLGRGDTGELFF
TGTGCCAGCAGCCCCGGGCTGGGCAGGGGAGACACCGGGGAGCTGTTTTTT
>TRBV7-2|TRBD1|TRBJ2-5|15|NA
CASSALTGGGETQYF
TGTGCCAGCAGCGCTCTCACAGGGGGCGGTGAGACCCAGTACTTC
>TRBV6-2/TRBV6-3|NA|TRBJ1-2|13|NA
CASSERQAPGYTF
TGTGCCAGCAGTGAGAGACAGGCTCCGGGCTACACCTTC
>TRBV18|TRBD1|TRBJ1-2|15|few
CASSHLGTGGYGYTF
TGTGCCAGCTCACACCTTGGGACAGGTGGCTATGGCTACACCTTC
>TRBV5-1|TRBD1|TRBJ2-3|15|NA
CASSSERTGTDTQYF
TGCGCCAGCAGCTCAGAGAGGACAGGGACAGATACGCAGTATTTT
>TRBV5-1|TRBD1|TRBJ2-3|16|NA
CASSYIGTDSTDTQYF
TGCGCCAGCAGCTATATCGGGACAGATAGCACAGATACGCAGTATTTT
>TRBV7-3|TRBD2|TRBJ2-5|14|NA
CASSLNAGEETQYF
TGTGCCAGCAGCTTAAATGCGGGAGAAGAGACCCAGTACTTC
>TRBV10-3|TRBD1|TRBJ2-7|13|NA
CAIAGQGVYEQYF
TGTGCCATCGCGGGACAGGGCGTCTACGAGCAGTACTTC
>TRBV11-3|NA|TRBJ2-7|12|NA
CASSLRAGEQYF
TGTGCCAGCAGCCTCCGAGCGGGCGAGCAGTACTTC
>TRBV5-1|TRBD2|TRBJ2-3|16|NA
CASSSGLAGPTDTQYF
TGCGCCAGCAGCTCTGGACTAGCGGGGCCCACAGATACGCAGTATTTT
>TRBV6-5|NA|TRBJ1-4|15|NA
CASSYSYRVAEKLFF
TGTGCCAGCAGTTACTCGTACAGGGTGGCTGAAAAACTGTTTTTT
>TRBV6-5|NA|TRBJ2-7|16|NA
CASSYSGSWSSYEQYF
TGTGCCAGCAGTTACTCTGGTAGCTGGAGCTCCTACGAGCAGTACTTC
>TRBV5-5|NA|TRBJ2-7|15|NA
CASSFEGDGAYEQYF
TGTGCCAGCAGCTTTGAGGGGGACGGGGCCTACGAGCAGTACTTC
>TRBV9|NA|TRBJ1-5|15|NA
CASSSRGSLNQPQHF
TGTGCCAGCAGCTCGAGAGGGAGCCTCAATCAGCCCCAGCATTTT
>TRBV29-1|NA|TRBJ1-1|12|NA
CSANTGPSEAFF
TGCAGCGCTAATACAGGGCCCAGTGAAGCTTTCTTT
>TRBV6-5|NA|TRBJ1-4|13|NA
CASTSNYWEKLFF
TGTGCCAGCACATCAAACTATTGGGAAAAACTGTTTTTT
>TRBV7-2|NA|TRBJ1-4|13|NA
CASRKAGYEKLFF
TGTGCCAGCAGAAAAGCGGGTTACGAAAAACTGTTTTTT
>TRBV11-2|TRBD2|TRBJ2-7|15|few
CASSSGTSGSYEQYF
TGTGCCAGCAGTTCCGGGACTAGCGGGAGCTACGAGCAGTACTTC
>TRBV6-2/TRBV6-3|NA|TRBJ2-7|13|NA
CASSYTYYGEQYF
TGTGCCAGCAGTTACACATATTATGGCGAGCAGTACTTC
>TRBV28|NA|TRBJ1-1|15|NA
CASRFGRDGAPEAFF
TGTGCCAGCAGGTTCGGGAGGGACGGGGCCCCTGAAGCTTTCTTT
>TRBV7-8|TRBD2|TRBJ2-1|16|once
CASSPRTSGDYNEQFF
TGTGCCAGCAGCCCCCGGACTAGCGGGGACTACAATGAGCAGTTCTTC
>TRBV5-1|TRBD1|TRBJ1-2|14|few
CASSFGTGGYGYTF
TGCGCCAGCAGCTTCGGCACAGGGGGGTATGGCTACACCTTC
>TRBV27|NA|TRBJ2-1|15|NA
CASSPRLISYNEQFF
TGTGCCAGCAGTCCCCGACTTATTTCCTACAATGAGCAGTTCTTC
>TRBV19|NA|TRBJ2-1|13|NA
CASNDYAYNEQFF
TGTGCCAGTAATGACTACGCCTACAATGAGCAGTTCTTC
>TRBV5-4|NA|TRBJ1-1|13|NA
CASSLGANTEAFF
TGTGCCAGCAGCTTGGGGGCGAACACTGAAGCTTTCTTT
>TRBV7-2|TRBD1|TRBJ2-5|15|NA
CASSTRTGTQETQYF
TGTGCCAGCAGCACTAGGACAGGCACCCAAGAGACCCAGTACTTC
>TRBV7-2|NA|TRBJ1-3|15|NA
CASSATGGSGNTIYF
TGTGCCAGCAGCGCGACAGGTGGCTCTGGAAACACCATATATTTT
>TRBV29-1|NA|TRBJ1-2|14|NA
CSVEDRNTNYGYTF
TGCAGCGTTGAAGATCGTAACACGAACTATGGCTACACCTTC
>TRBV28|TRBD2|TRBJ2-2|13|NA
CARAGKNTGELFF
TGTGCCCGAGCGGGGAAGAACACCGGGGAGCTGTTTTTT
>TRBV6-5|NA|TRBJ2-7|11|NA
CASSRDYEQYF
TGTGCCAGCAGTCGAGACTACGAGCAGTACTTC
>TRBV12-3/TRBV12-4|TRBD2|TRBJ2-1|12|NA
CASRRTSGEQFF
TGTGCCAGCAGAAGGACTAGCGGTGAGCAGTTCTTC
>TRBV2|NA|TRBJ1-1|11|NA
CASDGDTEAFF
TGTGCCAGCGACGGGGATACTGAAGCTTTCTTT
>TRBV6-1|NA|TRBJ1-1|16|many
CASSEFGFNLNTEAFF
TGTGCCAGCAGTGAATTCGGGTTTAACCTAAACACTGAAGCTTTCTTT
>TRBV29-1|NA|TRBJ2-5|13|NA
CSVEEQGLETQYF
TGCAGCGTGGAAGAACAGGGTCTGGAGACCCAGTACTTC
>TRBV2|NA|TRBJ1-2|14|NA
CASSDDGRNYGYTF
TGTGCCAGCAGTGATGATGGCAGGAACTATGGCTACACCTTC
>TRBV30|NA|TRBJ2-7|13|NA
CAWSAGSPYEQYF
TGTGCCTGGAGTGCCGGGTCCCCCTACGAGCAGTACTTC
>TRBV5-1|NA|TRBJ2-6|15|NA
CASSLTTSGANVLTF
TGCGCCAGCAGCCTGACTACCTCTGGGGCCAACGTCCTGACTTTC
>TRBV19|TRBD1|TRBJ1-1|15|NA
CASRKTGQTNTEAFF
TGTGCCAGTAGGAAAACGGGACAGACGAACACTGAAGCTTTCTTT
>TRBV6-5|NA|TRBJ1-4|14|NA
CASTGGGTNEKLFF
TGTGCCAGTACCGGGGGGGGAACTAATGAAAAACTGTTTTTT
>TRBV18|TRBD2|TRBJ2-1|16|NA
CASSPTAGGPNNEQFF
TGTGCCAGCTCACCTACAGCGGGAGGGCCTAACAATGAGCAGTTCTTC
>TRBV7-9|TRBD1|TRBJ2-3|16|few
CASSSVQGAGTDTQYF
TGTGCCAGCAGCTCGGTACAGGGGGCGGGCACAGATACGCAGTATTTT
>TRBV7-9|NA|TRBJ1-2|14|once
CASSLAGFNYGYTF
TGTGCCAGCAGCTTGGCCGGGTTTAACTATGGCTACACCTTC
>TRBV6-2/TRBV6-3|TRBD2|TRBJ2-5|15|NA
CASSETSGSGETQYF
TGTGCCAGCAGCGAGACTAGCGGGAGTGGGGAGACCCAGTACTTC
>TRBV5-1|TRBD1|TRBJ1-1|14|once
CASSTTGLNTEAFF
TGCGCCAGCAGCACGACAGGGCTGAACACTGAAGCTTTCTTT